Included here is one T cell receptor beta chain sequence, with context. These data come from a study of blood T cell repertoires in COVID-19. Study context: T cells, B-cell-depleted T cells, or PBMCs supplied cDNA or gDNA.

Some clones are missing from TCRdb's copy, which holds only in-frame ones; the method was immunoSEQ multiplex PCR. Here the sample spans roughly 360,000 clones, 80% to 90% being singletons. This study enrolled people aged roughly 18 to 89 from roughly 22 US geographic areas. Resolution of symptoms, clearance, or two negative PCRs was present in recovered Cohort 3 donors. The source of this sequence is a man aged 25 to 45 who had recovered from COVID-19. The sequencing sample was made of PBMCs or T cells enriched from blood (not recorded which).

The CDR3 reads CASLQGYEQYF. For the CDR3, the DNA is TGTGCCAGTCTACAGGGTTACGAGCAGTACTTC. The chain carries TRBV25-1 and TRBJ2-7; TRBD1 is a possible D gene (6 bases). CDR1 is MGHDK and CDR2 is SYGVNS in the germline V gene. The CDR3 loop spans 11 amino acids. V lost 9 bases, J lost 4 bases, and 10 bases lay in between.